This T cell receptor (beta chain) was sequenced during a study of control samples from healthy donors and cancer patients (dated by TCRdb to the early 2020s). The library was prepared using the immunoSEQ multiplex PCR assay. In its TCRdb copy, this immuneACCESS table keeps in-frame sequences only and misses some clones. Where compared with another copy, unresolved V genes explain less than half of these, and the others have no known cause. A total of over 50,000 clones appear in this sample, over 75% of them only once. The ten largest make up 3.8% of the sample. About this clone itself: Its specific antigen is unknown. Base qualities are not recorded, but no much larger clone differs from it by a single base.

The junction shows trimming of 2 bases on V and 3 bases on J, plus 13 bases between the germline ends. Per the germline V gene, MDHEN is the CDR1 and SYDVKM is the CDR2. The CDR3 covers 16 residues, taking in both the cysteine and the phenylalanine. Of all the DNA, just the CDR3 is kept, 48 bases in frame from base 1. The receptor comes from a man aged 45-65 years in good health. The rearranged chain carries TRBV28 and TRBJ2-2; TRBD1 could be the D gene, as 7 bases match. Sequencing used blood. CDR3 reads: CASSLAGGFDTGELFF. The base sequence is TGTGCCAGCAGTTTAGCAGGGGGGTTTGACACCGGGGAGCTGTTTTTT.